These 12 T cell receptor beta chains were sequenced from one sample in a study of shared clonotypes between healthy human individuals. Measured with immunoSEQ multiplex PCR; TCRdb has only the in-frame clones, and not every one. This repertoire shows roughly 400,000 clones, about 96% found once; its top ten account for 0.32%. Sequenced: memory CD8+ T cells sorted from blood. Subset reported: CD45RO+ cells pooled with CCR7-negative TemRA cells. Receptor source: a man aged 25-40 years in good health.

The chain carries TRBV7-3 and TRBJ1-1; D is unclear. The V end was cut by 5 bases, the J end by 2 bases, with 15 bases between. The germline V gene encodes CDR1 SGHTA and CDR2 FQGTGA. The CDR3 sequence is 15 residues long. The CDR3 nucleotides are TGTGCCAGCAGCCCGGGCGGGATACGAAACACTGAAGCTTTCTTT. It is translated as CASSPGGIRNTEAFF.

This chain uses TRBV4-1 with TRBJ2-1; 11 positions match TRBD2. Germline CDR1 MGHRA, CDR2 YSYEKL. Trimming at V came to 5 bases and at J to 4 bases, leaving 7 bases not matched to a gene. CDR3 size: 16 residues. The DNA of the CDR3 is TGCGCCAGCAGCTATTACGGGACTAGCGGATACAATGAGCAGTTCTTC. Translated: CASSYYGTSGYNEQFF.

The chain employs TRBV2 and TRBJ2-5; 13 positions agree with TRBD2. V lost 6 bases to trimming and J lost 4 bases; unmatched junction nucleotides: 11. The germline CDR1 and CDR2 sequences are SNHLY and FYNNEI. The CDR3 runs 17 residues. The CDR3 sequence is CASSFSLAGGPGETQYF. The CDR3 coding sequence is TGTGCCAGCAGCTTTTCACTAGCGGGAGGGCCGGGAGAGACCCAGTACTTC. Based on the CDR3 plus reference TRBV2 and TRBJ2-5, the full variable domain is EPEVTQTPSHQVTQMGQEVILRCVPISNHLYFYWYRQILGQKVEFLVSFYNNEISEKSEIFDDQFSVERPDGSNFTLKIRSTKLEDSAMYFCASSFSLAGGPGETQYFGPGTRLLVL.

The V gene is TRBV5-1, the J gene TRBJ2-3; TRBD2 matches at 14 bases. Germline V gene lookup returns CDR1 SGHRS and CDR2 YFSETQ. The CDR3 runs to 15 residues. Trimming at V came to 7 bases and at J to 5 bases, leaving 6 bases not matched to a gene. CDR3 nucleotides: TGCGCCAGCGGCAGACTAGCGGGAGGGCGAGATACGCAGTATTTT. Protein: CASGRLAGGRDTQYF.

The chain couples TRBV28 to TRBJ2-1; 14 bases align to TRBD2. Germline V gene data show CDR1 as MDHEN and CDR2 as SYDVKM. The CDR3 spans 17 residues. Trimming at V came to 2 bases and at J to 2 bases, leaving 2 bases not matched to a gene. The CDR3 here is CASSLGTSGGPYNEQFF. CDR3 DNA sequence: TGTGCCAGCAGTTTAGGGACTAGCGGGGGCCCCTACAATGAGCAGTTCTTC.

Worth noting for this clone: Germline is not matched at one junction end, which may reflect a read error. The chain employs TRBV15 and TRBJ1-4; D is undetermined. The CDR3 spans 12 residues. The germline CDR1 and CDR2 sequences are LNHNV and YYDKDF (reference sequence). The CDR3 region is CATSSTSEKLFF. The CDR3 DNA sequence: TGTGCCACCAGCAGCACTAGTGAAAAACTGTTTTTT.

The chain recombines TRBV7-3 with TRBJ2-1; either TRBD1 or TRBD2 may supply D (6 bases each). The CDR3 extends over 15 amino acids. Germline V gene sequence: CDR1 SGHTA, CDR2 FQGTGA. The V and J ends lost 1 base and 5 bases respectively, with 12 bases between them. The CDR3 reads CASSLIPGGHNEQFF. DNA for the CDR3: TGTGCCAGCAGCTTAATCCCCGGGGGCCACAATGAGCAGTTCTTC.

In its sample, this clone was seen once. This sequence joins TRBV7-9 and TRBJ2-1; 11 bases line up with TRBD2. Trimming removed 5 bases from V and 3 bases from J; junction bases left unmatched: 6. CDR3 length equals 16 residues. Germline loops: CDR1 SEHNR, CDR2 FQNEAQ (reference sequence). The DNA of the CDR3 is TGTGCCAGCAGCGCAACTAGCGGGAGTTTCTACAATGAGCAGTTCTTC. This sequence encodes CASSATSGSFYNEQFF.

This clone was seen only once. The J gene is TRBJ1-1, the V gene TRBV6-1; no definite D call. V was pared by 0 bases and J by 10 bases, with 12 bases between. Germline lookup yields CDR1 MNHNS and CDR2 SASEGT. The CDR3 is 13 amino acids. The CDR3 sequence: CASSEALVKGAFF. The CDR3 region has the DNA TGTGCCAGCAGTGAAGCGCTTGTCAAGGGAGCTTTCTTT.

This chain links TRBV5-1 with TRBJ2-1, with 8 bases identical to TRBD1. The CDR3 has 12 residues. Germline V lookup: CDR1 SGHRS, CDR2 YFSETQ. The junction had 2 bases not matched to a gene; V was cut back by 4 bases and J by 8 bases. CDR3 sequence (DNA): TGCGCCAGCAGCCCGGACAGGGATGAGCAGTTCTTC. Amino acids: CASSPDRDEQFF. Full variable domain (remainder filled in from reference TRBV5-1 and TRBJ2-1): KAGVTQTPRYLIKTRGQQVTLSCSPISGHRSVSWYQQTPGQGLQFLFEYFSETQRNKGNFPGRFSGRQFSNSRSEMNVSTLELGDSALYLCASSPDRDEQFFGPGTRLTVL.

The chain links TRBV7-6 to TRBJ1-2; D not resolved. Germline CDR1 SGHVS, CDR2 FNYEAQ. V was clipped by 5 bases and J by 2 bases, with 9 bases between them. This CDR3 is built from 13 residues. The CDR3 region is CASSPGPNYGYTF. The DNA for the CDR3 is TGTGCCAGCAGCCCAGGTCCCAACTATGGCTACACCTTC.

This chain connects TRBV7-8 to TRBJ2-1, with 11 bases that match TRBD2. CDR3 length equals 22 residues. Per the germline V gene, CDR1 is SGHVS and CDR2 is FQNEAQ. V was pared by 1 base and J by 5 bases, with 22 bases of the junction left unmatched. The CDR3 region is CASSLVRWLTSGKMPTDNEQFF. CDR3 coding DNA: TGTGCCAGCAGCTTAGTACGGTGGTTGACTAGCGGGAAAATGCCTACGGACAATGAGCAGTTCTTC.